This entry is about one TCR beta chain. Its antigen is unidentified. The record originates from a study of T cell responses to AZD1222 COVID-19 vaccine. General study findings and limits: Donors in the cohort were predominantly white British and more often female, and clonal diversity was possibly underestimated. Spike was spanned by vaccine-associated CD4 TCRs, with dominance at 160-218 and 743-854.

The CDR3 totals 17 residues. Germline assignment: CDR1 MNHEY and CDR2 SVGEGT. Trimming at V came to 5 bases and at J to 4 bases, leaving 12 bases not matched to a gene. The assay was immunoSEQ multiplex PCR, and TCRdb's table has in-frame clones only and misses some. The sample records 90,000 to 150,000 clones, approximately 86% being singletons. Sequences were derived from peripheral blood, sampled 28 days after the second AZD1222 dose. The V gene is TRBV6-2 or TRBV6-3, the J gene TRBJ2-1; 9 nucleotides agree with TRBD1. This sequence originates from an adult who received the AZD1222 COVID-19 vaccine. This CDR3 reads CASSPGTGLGLYNEQFF. The CDR3 nucleotides are TGTGCCAGCAGTCCCGGGACAGGGCTGGGTTTATACAATGAGCAGTTCTTC.